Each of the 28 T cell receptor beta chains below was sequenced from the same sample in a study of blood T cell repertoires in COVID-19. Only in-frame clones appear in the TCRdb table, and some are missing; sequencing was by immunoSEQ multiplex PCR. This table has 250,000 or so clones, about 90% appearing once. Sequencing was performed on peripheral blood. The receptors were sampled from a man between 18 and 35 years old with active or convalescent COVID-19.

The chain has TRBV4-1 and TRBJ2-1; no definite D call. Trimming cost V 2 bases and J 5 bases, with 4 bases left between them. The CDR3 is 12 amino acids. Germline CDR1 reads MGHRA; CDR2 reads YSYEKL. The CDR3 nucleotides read TGCGCCAGCAGCCAAATCAACAATGAGCAGTTCTTC. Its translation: CASSQINNEQFF.

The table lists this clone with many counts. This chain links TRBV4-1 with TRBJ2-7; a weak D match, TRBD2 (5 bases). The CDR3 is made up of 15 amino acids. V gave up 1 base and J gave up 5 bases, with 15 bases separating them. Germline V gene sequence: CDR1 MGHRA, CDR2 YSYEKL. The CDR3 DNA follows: TGCGCCAGCAGCCAAGCGGCCGGGATCCCCCACGAGCAGTACTTC. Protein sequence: CASSQAAGIPHEQYF.

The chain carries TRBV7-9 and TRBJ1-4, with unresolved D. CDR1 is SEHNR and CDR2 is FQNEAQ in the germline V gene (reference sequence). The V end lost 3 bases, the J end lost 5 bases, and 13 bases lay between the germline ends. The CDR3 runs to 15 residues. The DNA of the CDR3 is TGTGCCAGCAGCTTCCCGAGTCCCTCCAATGAAAAACTGTTTTTT. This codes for CASSFPSPSNEKLFF.

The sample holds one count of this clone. The CDR3 nucleotides are TGTGCCAGCAGTAATGCGGGGACTAGCGGGGACGAGCAGTTCTTC. Its protein is CASSNAGTSGDEQFF. The genes are TRBV2 and TRBJ2-1, with 13 bases that match TRBD2. Germline V gives CDR1 SNHLY, CDR2 FYNNEI. CDR3 length: 15 amino acids. V was pared by 5 bases and J by 10 bases, with 8 bases of the junction left unmatched.

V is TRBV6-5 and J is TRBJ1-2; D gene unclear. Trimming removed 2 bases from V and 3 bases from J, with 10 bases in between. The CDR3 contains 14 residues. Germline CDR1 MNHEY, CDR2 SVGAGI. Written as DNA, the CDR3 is TGTGCCAGCAGTTACGTTGGAGCAGACTATGGCTACACCTTC. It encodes CASSYVGADYGYTF.

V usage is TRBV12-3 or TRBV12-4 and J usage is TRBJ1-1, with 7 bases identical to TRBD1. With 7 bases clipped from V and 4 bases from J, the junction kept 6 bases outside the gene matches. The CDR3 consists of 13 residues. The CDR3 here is CASKGQPGTEAFF. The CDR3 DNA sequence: TGTGCCAGCAAGGGACAGCCGGGCACTGAAGCTTTCTTT.

CDR3: CASSQGWGIAGGNSYEQYF. CDR3 sequence (DNA): TGTGCCAGCAGCCAAGGGTGGGGAATAGCGGGAGGGAACTCCTACGAGCAGTACTTC. V usage is TRBV14 and J usage is TRBJ2-7, with 11 bases that match TRBD2. The CDR3 extends over 19 amino acids. With V trimmed by 1 base and J by 0 bases, 11 bases remained unmatched. CDR1 is SGHDN, CDR2 FVKESK, per germline. The full variable domain, in which reference TRBV14 and TRBJ2-7 provide the parts outside the CDR3, is EAGVTQFPSHSVIEKGQTVTLRCDPISGHDNLYWYRRVMGKEIKFLLHFVKESKQDESGMPNNRFLAERTGGTYSTLKVQPAELEDSGVYFCASSQGWGIAGGNSYEQYFGPGTRLTVT.

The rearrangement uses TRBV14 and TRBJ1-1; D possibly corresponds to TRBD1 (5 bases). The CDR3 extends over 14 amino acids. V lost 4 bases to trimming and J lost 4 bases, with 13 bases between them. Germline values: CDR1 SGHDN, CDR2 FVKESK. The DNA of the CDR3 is TGTGCCAGCAGCCTACTACAAGGGGTCACTGAAGCTTTCTTT. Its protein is CASSLLQGVTEAFF.

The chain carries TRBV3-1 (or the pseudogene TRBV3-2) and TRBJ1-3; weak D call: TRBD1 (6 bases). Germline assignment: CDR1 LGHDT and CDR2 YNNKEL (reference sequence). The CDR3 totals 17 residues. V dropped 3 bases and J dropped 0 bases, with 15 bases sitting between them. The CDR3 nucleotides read TGTGCCAGCAGCCAGGGCCCCGGACAGATCTCTGGAAACACCATATATTTT. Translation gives CASSQGPGQISGNTIYF.

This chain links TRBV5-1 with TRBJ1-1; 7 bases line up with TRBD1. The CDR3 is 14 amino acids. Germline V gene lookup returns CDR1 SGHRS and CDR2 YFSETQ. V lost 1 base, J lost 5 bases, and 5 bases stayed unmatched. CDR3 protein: CASSLSGGLTEAFF. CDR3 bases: TGCGCCAGCAGCTTGTCAGGGGGTTTAACTGAAGCTTTCTTT.

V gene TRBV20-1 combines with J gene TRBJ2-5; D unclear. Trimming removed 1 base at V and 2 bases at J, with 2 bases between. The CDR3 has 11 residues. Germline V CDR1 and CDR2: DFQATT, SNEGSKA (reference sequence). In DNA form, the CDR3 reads TGCAGTGCTAGAGTACAAGAGACCCAGTACTTC. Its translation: CSARVQETQYF.

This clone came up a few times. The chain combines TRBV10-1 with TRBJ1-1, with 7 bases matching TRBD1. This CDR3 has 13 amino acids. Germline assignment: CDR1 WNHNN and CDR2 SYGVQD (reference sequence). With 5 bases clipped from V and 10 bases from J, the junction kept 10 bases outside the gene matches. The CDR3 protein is CASSLTQQGRAFF. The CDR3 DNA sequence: TGCGCCAGCAGTCTTACCCAACAGGGGCGAGCTTTCTTT.

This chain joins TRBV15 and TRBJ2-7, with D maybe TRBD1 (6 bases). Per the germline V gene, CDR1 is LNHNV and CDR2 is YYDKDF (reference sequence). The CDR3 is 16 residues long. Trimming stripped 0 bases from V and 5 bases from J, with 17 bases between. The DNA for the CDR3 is TGTGCCACCAGCAGAGAACGTCCCGGGACATGGGACGAGCAGTACTTC. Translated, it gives CATSRERPGTWDEQYF.

This CDR3 is CASSVQGGDSPLHF. The CDR3 DNA reads TGTGCCAGCAGCGTACAGGGTGGGGATTCACCCCTCCACTTT. This rearrangement joins TRBV9 to TRBJ1-6, with TRBD1 as a possible D gene (5 bases). V lost 1 base, J lost 8 bases, and 10 bases lay in between. CDR1 and CDR2 (germline): SGDLS, YYNGEE. The CDR3 spans 14 residues. Together with reference TRBV9 and TRBJ1-6, the CDR3 gives the full variable domain: DSGVTQTPKHLITATGQRVTLRCSPRSGDLSVYWYQQSLDQGLQFLIQYYNGEERAKGNILERFSAQQFPDLHSELNLSSLELGDSALYFCASSVQGGDSPLHFGNGTRLTVT.

Here the CDR3 DNA reads TGCGCCAGCAGCCAAGGGGGGGTTCAGCCCCAGCATTTT. It is translated as CASSQGGVQPQHF. The rearrangement uses TRBV4-1 and TRBJ1-5; D may be TRBD1 (5 bases). The CDR3 extends over 13 amino acids. Trimming took off 1 base at V and 6 bases at J, with 7 bases between the two ends. Germline V lookup: CDR1 MGHRA, CDR2 YSYEKL.

The CDR3 coding sequence is TGTGCCAGCAGCCTAGGACAGGGGGCTTTAGGCTACACCTTC. Translation gives CASSLGQGALGYTF. The rearrangement links TRBV11-2 to TRBJ1-2; 11 bases are a match to TRBD1. After removal of 5 bases from V and 8 bases from J, the junction contained 7 bases not matched to a gene. This CDR3 is built from 14 residues. In germline, CDR1 is SGHAT, CDR2 FQNNGV.

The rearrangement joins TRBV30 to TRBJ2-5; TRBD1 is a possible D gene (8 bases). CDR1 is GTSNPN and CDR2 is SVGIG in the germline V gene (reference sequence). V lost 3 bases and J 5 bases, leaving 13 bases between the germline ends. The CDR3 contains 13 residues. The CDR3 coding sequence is TGTGCCTGGAGAGTACAGGGGGGGGAGACCCAGTACTTC. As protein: CAWRVQGGETQYF.

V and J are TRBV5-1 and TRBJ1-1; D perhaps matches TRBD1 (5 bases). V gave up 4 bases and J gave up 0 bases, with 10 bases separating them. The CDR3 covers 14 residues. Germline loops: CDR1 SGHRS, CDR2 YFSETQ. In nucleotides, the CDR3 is TGCGCCAGCAGCGGGGCGCACATGAACACTGAAGCTTTCTTT. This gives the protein CASSGAHMNTEAFF.

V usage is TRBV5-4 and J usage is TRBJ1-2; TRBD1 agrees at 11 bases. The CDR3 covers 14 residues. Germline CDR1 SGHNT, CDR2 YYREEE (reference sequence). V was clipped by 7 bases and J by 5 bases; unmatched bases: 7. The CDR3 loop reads CASWDRGTRYGYTF. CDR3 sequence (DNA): TGTGCCAGCTGGGACAGGGGGACTAGATATGGCTACACCTTC.

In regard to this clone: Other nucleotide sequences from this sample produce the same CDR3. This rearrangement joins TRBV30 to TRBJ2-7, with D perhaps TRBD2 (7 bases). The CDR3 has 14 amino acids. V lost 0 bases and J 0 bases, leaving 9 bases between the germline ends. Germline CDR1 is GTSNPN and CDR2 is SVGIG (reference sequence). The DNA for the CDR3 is TGTGCCTGGAGTGTAGGGGGGGTCTCCTACGAGCAGTACTTC. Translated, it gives CAWSVGGVSYEQYF.

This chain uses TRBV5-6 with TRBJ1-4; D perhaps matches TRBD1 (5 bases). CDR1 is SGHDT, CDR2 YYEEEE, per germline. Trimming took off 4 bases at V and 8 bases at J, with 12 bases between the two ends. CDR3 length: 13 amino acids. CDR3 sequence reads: CASSRRGWEKLFF. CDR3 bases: TGTGCCAGCAGCCGGAGGGGTTGGGAAAAACTGTTTTTT.

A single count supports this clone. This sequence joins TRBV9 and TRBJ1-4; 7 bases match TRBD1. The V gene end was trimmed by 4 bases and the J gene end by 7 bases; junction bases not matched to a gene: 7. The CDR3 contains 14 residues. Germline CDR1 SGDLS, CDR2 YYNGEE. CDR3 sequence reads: CASSPGQDPEKLFF. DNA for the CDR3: TGTGCCAGCAGCCCAGGACAGGATCCTGAAAAACTGTTTTTT.

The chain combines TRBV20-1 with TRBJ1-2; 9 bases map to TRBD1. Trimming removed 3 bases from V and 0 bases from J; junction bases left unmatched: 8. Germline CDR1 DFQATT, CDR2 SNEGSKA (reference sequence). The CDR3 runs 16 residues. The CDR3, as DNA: TGCAGTGCTAGTAGTACAGGGGGCAACCCTAACTATGGCTACACCTTC. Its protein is CSASSTGGNPNYGYTF.

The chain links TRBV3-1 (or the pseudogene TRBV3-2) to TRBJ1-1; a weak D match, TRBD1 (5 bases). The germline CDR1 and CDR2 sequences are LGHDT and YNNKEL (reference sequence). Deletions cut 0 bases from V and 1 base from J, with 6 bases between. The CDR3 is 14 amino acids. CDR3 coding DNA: TGTGCCAGCAGCCAAGACAGGGCGAACACTGAAGCTTTCTTT. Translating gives CASSQDRANTEAFF.

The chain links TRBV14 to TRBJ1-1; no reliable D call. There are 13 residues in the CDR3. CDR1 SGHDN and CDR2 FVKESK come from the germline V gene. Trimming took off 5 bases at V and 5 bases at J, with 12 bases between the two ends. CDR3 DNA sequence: TGTGCCAGCAGCTCACTCCGGGGAACTGAAGCTTTCTTT. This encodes CASSSLRGTEAFF.

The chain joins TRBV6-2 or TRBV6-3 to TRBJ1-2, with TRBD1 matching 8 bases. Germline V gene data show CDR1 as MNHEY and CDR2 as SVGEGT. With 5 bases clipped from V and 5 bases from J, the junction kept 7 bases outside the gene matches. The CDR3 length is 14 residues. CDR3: CASSRGQVSYGYTF. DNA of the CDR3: TGTGCCAGCAGTCGGGGACAGGTATCGTATGGCTACACCTTC.

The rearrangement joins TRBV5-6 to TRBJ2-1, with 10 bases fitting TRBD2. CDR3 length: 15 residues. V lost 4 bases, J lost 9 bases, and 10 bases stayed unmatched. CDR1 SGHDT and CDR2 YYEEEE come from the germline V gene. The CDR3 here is CASSLDAAGGLEQFF. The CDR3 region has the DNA TGTGCCAGCAGCCTGGATGCAGCGGGGGGGCTTGAGCAGTTCTTC.

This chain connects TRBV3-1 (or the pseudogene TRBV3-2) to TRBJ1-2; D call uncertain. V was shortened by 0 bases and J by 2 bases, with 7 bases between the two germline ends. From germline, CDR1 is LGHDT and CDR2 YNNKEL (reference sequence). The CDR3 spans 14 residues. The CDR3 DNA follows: TGTGCCAGCAGCCAAGACCCCGTGAACTATGGCTACACCTTC. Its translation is CASSQDPVNYGYTF.